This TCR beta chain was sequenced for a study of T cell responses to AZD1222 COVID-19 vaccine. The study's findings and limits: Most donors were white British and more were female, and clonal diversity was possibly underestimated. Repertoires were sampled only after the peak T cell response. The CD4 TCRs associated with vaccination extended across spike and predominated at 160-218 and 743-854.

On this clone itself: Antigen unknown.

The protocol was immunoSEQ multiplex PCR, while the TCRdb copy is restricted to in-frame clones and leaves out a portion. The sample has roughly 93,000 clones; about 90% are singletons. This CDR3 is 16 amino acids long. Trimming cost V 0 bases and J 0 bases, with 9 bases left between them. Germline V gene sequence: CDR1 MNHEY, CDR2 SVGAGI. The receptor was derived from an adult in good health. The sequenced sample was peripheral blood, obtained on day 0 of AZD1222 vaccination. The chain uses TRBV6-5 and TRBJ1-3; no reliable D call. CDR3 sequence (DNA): TGTGCCAGCAGTTACTCCGCCCCCACCTCTGGAAACACCATATATTTT. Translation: CASSYSAPTSGNTIYF.